A selection of T cell receptor beta chains follows, all from one sample in a study of lymphopenia after photon versus proton radiotherapy. Some clones are missing from TCRdb's copy, which holds only in-frame ones; the method was immunoSEQ multiplex PCR. The sample yields 16,000 or so clones, 88% seen once. The sample in question was peripheral blood, obtained from a patient treated with proton-based radiotherapy. These TCRs come from a woman aged 60 to 75 with cholangiocarcinoma. Some clones in this sample may be carry-over from other donors' samples. The CDR3 runs from the conserved cysteine through the conserved F or W. Each record gives: CDR3 length, clone size, V gene, J gene, D gene, CDR3 DNA, CDR3 protein. D genes are given only for firm matches. The size entry is marked missing in some rows and otherwise reads once, few, many or a size class.

cdr3_length: 17
clone_size: once
v_call: TRBV7-2
j_call: TRBJ2-1
d_call: -
cdr3_nt: TGTGCCAGCAGCCCGGAAAACCGACAGGTGTGGTCCAATGAGCAGTTCTTC
cdr3_aa: CASSPENRQVWSNEQFF

cdr3_length: 14
clone_size: -
v_call: TRBV19
j_call: TRBJ1-3
d_call: -
cdr3_nt: TGTGCCAGTAGTATGGATCGGTCGGCGGACACCATATATTTT
cdr3_aa: CASSMDRSADTIYF

cdr3_length: 16
clone_size: -
v_call: TRBV7-2
j_call: TRBJ2-1
d_call: TRBD1
cdr3_nt: TGTGCCAGCAGCTTCCAAGCCGGGACAGGGTACAATGAGCAGTTCTTC
cdr3_aa: CASSFQAGTGYNEQFF

cdr3_length: 15
clone_size: -
v_call: TRBV27
j_call: TRBJ2-1
d_call: TRBD1
cdr3_nt: TGTGCCAGCACTCCTGGACAGGGTCGCGATTATGAGCAGTTCTTC
cdr3_aa: CASTPGQGRDYEQFF

cdr3_length: 12
clone_size: -
v_call: TRBV10-1
j_call: TRBJ1-5
d_call: -
cdr3_nt: TGCGCCAGCAGTGAAACAACTCAGCCCCAGCATTTT
cdr3_aa: CASSETTQPQHF

cdr3_length: 18
clone_size: -
v_call: TRBV12-5
j_call: TRBJ2-7
d_call: -
cdr3_nt: TGTGCTAGTGGTTTGGTACATATGACTGAGAATAGCTCCTACGAGCAGTACTTC
cdr3_aa: CASGLVHMTENSSYEQYF

cdr3_length: 12
clone_size: -
v_call: TRBV29-1
j_call: TRBJ1-3
d_call: -
cdr3_nt: TGCAGCGTTGGAAGCTCTGGAAACACCATATATTTT
cdr3_aa: CSVGSSGNTIYF

cdr3_length: 15
clone_size: -
v_call: TRBV6-6
j_call: TRBJ1-6
d_call: -
cdr3_nt: TGTGCCAGCAGTCAAACAGGGAACTATAATTCACCCCTCCACTTT
cdr3_aa: CASSQTGNYNSPLHF

cdr3_length: 15
clone_size: -
v_call: TRBV11-3
j_call: TRBJ2-1
d_call: TRBD1
cdr3_nt: TGTGCCAGCAGCTTAGCGAGGGGGCGGGCTGTTGAGCAGTTCTTC
cdr3_aa: CASSLARGRAVEQFF

cdr3_length: 15
clone_size: -
v_call: TRBV6-7
j_call: TRBJ1-2
d_call: TRBD1
cdr3_nt: TGTGCCAGCAGCCCCGGGGACAGGGACTACTATGGCTACACCTTC
cdr3_aa: CASSPGDRDYYGYTF

cdr3_length: 14
clone_size: -
v_call: TRBV25-1
j_call: TRBJ2-5
d_call: TRBD2
cdr3_nt: TGTGCCAGCCTTCCTAGCGGGAGTGTGGAGACCCAGTACTTC
cdr3_aa: CASLPSGSVETQYF

cdr3_length: 15
clone_size: -
v_call: TRBV6-1
j_call: TRBJ2-7
d_call: TRBD1
cdr3_nt: TGTGCCAGCAGTGCACAGGGACAGGATTCCTACGAGCAGTACTTC
cdr3_aa: CASSAQGQDSYEQYF

cdr3_length: 18
clone_size: -
v_call: TRBV11-2
j_call: TRBJ2-5
d_call: -
cdr3_nt: TGTGCCAGCAGCTTTGGGTCCCTGGGCCCAATCCTTCAAGAGACCCAGTACTTC
cdr3_aa: CASSFGSLGPILQETQYF

cdr3_length: 16
clone_size: -
v_call: TRBV9
j_call: TRBJ2-1
d_call: TRBD1
cdr3_nt: TGTGCCAGCGCCCGGTCTGGGGACAGGGCGTACAATGAGCAGTTCTTC
cdr3_aa: CASARSGDRAYNEQFF

cdr3_length: 13
clone_size: -
v_call: TRBV29-1
j_call: TRBJ2-7
d_call: TRBD1
cdr3_nt: TGCAGCGTTGAACAGGGGGCGGGCTACGAGCAGTACTTC
cdr3_aa: CSVEQGAGYEQYF

cdr3_length: 13
clone_size: -
v_call: TRBV15
j_call: TRBJ1-5
d_call: -
cdr3_nt: TGTGCCACCAGCAGAGAGGGATATCAGCCCCAGCATTTT
cdr3_aa: CATSREGYQPQHF

cdr3_length: 15
clone_size: -
v_call: TRBV11-2
j_call: TRBJ1-1
d_call: -
cdr3_nt: TGTGCCAGCAGCTTTCATCGGGACCGGAACACTGAAGCTTTCTTT
cdr3_aa: CASSFHRDRNTEAFF

cdr3_length: 16
clone_size: -
v_call: TRBV10-3
j_call: TRBJ2-1
d_call: TRBD2
cdr3_nt: TGTGCCATCAGTGAAGAGCGGGGGGCCCAGGGATATGAGCAGTTCTTC
cdr3_aa: CAISEERGAQGYEQFF

cdr3_length: 17
clone_size: -
v_call: TRBV5-1
j_call: TRBJ1-6
d_call: -
cdr3_nt: TGCGCCAGCAGCCCCTCCCCCGGCGGGACCGCAGGTTCACCCCTCCACTTT
cdr3_aa: CASSPSPGGTAGSPLHF

cdr3_length: 15
clone_size: few
v_call: TRBV7-9
j_call: TRBJ1-4
d_call: -
cdr3_nt: TGTGCCAGCAGCTCTAGCGGGGTGCCTAATGAAAAACTGTTTTTT
cdr3_aa: CASSSSGVPNEKLFF

cdr3_length: 15
clone_size: once
v_call: TRBV5-1
j_call: TRBJ2-1
d_call: TRBD2
cdr3_nt: TGCGCCAGCAGTACCCAGCGGGGCTCGCGGGGTGAGCAGTTCTTC
cdr3_aa: CASSTQRGSRGEQFF

cdr3_length: 12
clone_size: -
v_call: TRBV9
j_call: TRBJ2-3
d_call: -
cdr3_nt: TGTGCCAGCAGCGAAGGGCCAGATACGCAGTATTTT
cdr3_aa: CASSEGPDTQYF

cdr3_length: 15
clone_size: -
v_call: TRBV6-1
j_call: TRBJ1-5
d_call: TRBD1
cdr3_nt: TGTGCCAGCACCCAACAGGGGGTGAGCAATCAGCCCCAGCATTTT
cdr3_aa: CASTQQGVSNQPQHF

cdr3_length: 15
clone_size: hyperexpanded
v_call: TRBV5-1
j_call: TRBJ1-4
d_call: TRBD1
cdr3_nt: TGCGCCAGCAGCTTACAGGGGCCACCCAATGAAAAACTGTTTTTT
cdr3_aa: CASSLQGPPNEKLFF

cdr3_length: 15
clone_size: -
v_call: TRBV7-6
j_call: TRBJ2-3
d_call: -
cdr3_nt: TGTGCCAGCAGCTTCAGGGACAACCTAGGGGATACGCAGTATTTT
cdr3_aa: CASSFRDNLGDTQYF

cdr3_length: 14
clone_size: -
v_call: TRBV12-5
j_call: TRBJ2-1
d_call: TRBD1
cdr3_nt: TGTGCTAGTGGTTCGGATACAGGGGGTCATGAGCAGTTCTTC
cdr3_aa: CASGSDTGGHEQFF

cdr3_length: 15
clone_size: -
v_call: TRBV18
j_call: TRBJ2-3
d_call: TRBD2
cdr3_nt: TGTGCCAGCTCAACGACTAGCGGGGGATTAGATACGCAGTATTTT
cdr3_aa: CASSTTSGGLDTQYF

cdr3_length: 15
clone_size: -
v_call: TRBV6-4
j_call: TRBJ2-1
d_call: TRBD2
cdr3_nt: TGTGCCAGCAGTCTTAAAGCGGGGGGCTTCAATGAGCAGTTCTTC
cdr3_aa: CASSLKAGGFNEQFF

cdr3_length: 14
clone_size: -
v_call: TRBV5-4
j_call: TRBJ1-1
d_call: -
cdr3_nt: TGTGCCAGCAGCTTGGCCGGGGGGAACACTGAAGCTTTCTTT
cdr3_aa: CASSLAGGNTEAFF

cdr3_length: 15
clone_size: -
v_call: TRBV7-2
j_call: TRBJ1-3
d_call: -
cdr3_nt: TGTGCCAGCGGCTATCGGGTATTCGCTGGAAACACCATATATTTT
cdr3_aa: CASGYRVFAGNTIYF

cdr3_length: 12
clone_size: few
v_call: TRBV19
j_call: TRBJ1-2
d_call: -
cdr3_nt: TGTGCCAGTAGTTACACGTCCCTTGGCTACACCTTC
cdr3_aa: CASSYTSLGYTF

cdr3_length: 13
clone_size: -
v_call: TRBV18
j_call: TRBJ2-3
d_call: -
cdr3_nt: TGTGCCAGCTCACAAGCTAGCACAGATACGCAGTATTTT
cdr3_aa: CASSQASTDTQYF

cdr3_length: 15
clone_size: -
v_call: TRBV27
j_call: TRBJ2-2
d_call: -
cdr3_nt: TGTGCCAGCAGTTTTGGGGAAAGGTTGTCCGGGGAGCTGTTTTTT
cdr3_aa: CASSFGERLSGELFF

cdr3_length: 13
clone_size: -
v_call: TRBV7-6
j_call: TRBJ2-7
d_call: -
cdr3_nt: TGTGCCAGCAGAGTACTCAGGGCCTACGAGCAGTACTTC
cdr3_aa: CASRVLRAYEQYF

cdr3_length: 14
clone_size: -
v_call: TRBV19
j_call: TRBJ2-1
d_call: -
cdr3_nt: TGTGCCAGTAGTCGGGGTCAGGGGGGCAATGAGCAGTTCTTC
cdr3_aa: CASSRGQGGNEQFF

cdr3_length: 14
clone_size: -
v_call: TRBV5-6
j_call: TRBJ1-1
d_call: -
cdr3_nt: TGTGCCAGCAACCTGCGGTCAGGGGTATTTAGGGCTTTCTTT
cdr3_aa: CASNLRSGVFRAFF

cdr3_length: 15
clone_size: few
v_call: TRBV6-6
j_call: TRBJ2-5
d_call: -
cdr3_nt: TGTGCCAGCAGTGCCTCCAGCGTAGGCGGAGAGACCCAGTACTTC
cdr3_aa: CASSASSVGGETQYF

cdr3_length: 13
clone_size: -
v_call: TRBV2
j_call: TRBJ1-2
d_call: -
cdr3_nt: TGTGCCAGCAGTGAAGCCAGGGGTCTGGGCTACACCTTC
cdr3_aa: CASSEARGLGYTF

cdr3_length: 12
clone_size: few
v_call: TRBV6-5
j_call: TRBJ1-2
d_call: -
cdr3_nt: TGTGCCAGCAGCGCCTCCTCCAGGGGCTACACCTTC
cdr3_aa: CASSASSRGYTF

cdr3_length: 14
clone_size: -
v_call: TRBV2
j_call: TRBJ2-1
d_call: -
cdr3_nt: TGTGCCAGCAGACAACAACGCTCCTACAATGAGCAGTTCTTC
cdr3_aa: CASRQQRSYNEQFF

cdr3_length: 16
clone_size: -
v_call: TRBV2
j_call: TRBJ2-5
d_call: -
cdr3_nt: TGTGCCAGCTCAGGACTGGTCGGGTCCTACCAAGAGACCCAGTACTTC
cdr3_aa: CASSGLVGSYQETQYF

cdr3_length: 17
clone_size: -
v_call: TRBV5-1
j_call: TRBJ1-1
d_call: -
cdr3_nt: TGCGCCAGCAGCTTGGACCCCCTCGGGGCTGGGAACACTGAAGCTTTCTTT
cdr3_aa: CASSLDPLGAGNTEAFF

cdr3_length: 14
clone_size: -
v_call: TRBV6-1
j_call: TRBJ1-3
d_call: -
cdr3_nt: TGTGCCAGCAGTTTATACCCCGGCCGAAACACCATATATTTT
cdr3_aa: CASSLYPGRNTIYF

cdr3_length: 15
clone_size: -
v_call: TRBV10-3
j_call: TRBJ2-3
d_call: -
cdr3_nt: TGTGCCATCAGTGAGTCCTCTCGCGAAACAGATACGCAGTATTTT
cdr3_aa: CAISESSRETDTQYF

cdr3_length: 16
clone_size: -
v_call: TRBV15
j_call: TRBJ2-3
d_call: TRBD2
cdr3_nt: TGTGCCACCAGCAGAGGAGGACTAGCGGGGGACGAAACGCAGTATTTT
cdr3_aa: CATSRGGLAGDETQYF

cdr3_length: 16
clone_size: -
v_call: TRBV6-1
j_call: TRBJ1-2
d_call: -
cdr3_nt: TGTGCCAGCAGTGAAACAGGACGCTACCCGAACTATGGCTACACCTTC
cdr3_aa: CASSETGRYPNYGYTF

cdr3_length: 14
clone_size: -
v_call: TRBV7-2
j_call: TRBJ1-5
d_call: -
cdr3_nt: TGTGCCAGCAGCCAGAGGGGGATGAATCAGCCCCAGCATTTT
cdr3_aa: CASSQRGMNQPQHF

cdr3_length: 16
clone_size: -
v_call: TRBV12-5
j_call: TRBJ2-3
d_call: -
cdr3_nt: TGTGCTAGTGGTTTGGGCAGACTAGGGGGAGCAGATACGCAGTATTTT
cdr3_aa: CASGLGRLGGADTQYF

cdr3_length: 15
clone_size: -
v_call: TRBV7-9
j_call: TRBJ1-2
d_call: -
cdr3_nt: TGTGCCAGCAGCCCCTTAGGGGAACCTCTTTATGGCTACACCTTC
cdr3_aa: CASSPLGEPLYGYTF

cdr3_length: 14
clone_size: -
v_call: TRBV9
j_call: TRBJ1-2
d_call: -
cdr3_nt: TGTGCCAGCACCGTAGCAACGGGGAACTATGGCTACACCTTC
cdr3_aa: CASTVATGNYGYTF

cdr3_length: 18
clone_size: once
v_call: TRBV9
j_call: TRBJ2-3
d_call: TRBD1
cdr3_nt: TGTGCCAGCAGCGTACCTACGCTGGGACAGGGAAGCACAGATACGCAGTATTTT
cdr3_aa: CASSVPTLGQGSTDTQYF

cdr3_length: 15
clone_size: -
v_call: TRBV5-1
j_call: TRBJ1-6
d_call: -
cdr3_nt: TGCGCCAGCAGCTTAAAACTCGGCTATAATTCACCCCTCCACTTT
cdr3_aa: CASSLKLGYNSPLHF

cdr3_length: 13
clone_size: -
v_call: TRBV7-2
j_call: TRBJ2-7
d_call: -
cdr3_nt: TGTGCCAGCAGAAGAGGGGCCTCCTACGAGCAGTACTTC
cdr3_aa: CASRRGASYEQYF